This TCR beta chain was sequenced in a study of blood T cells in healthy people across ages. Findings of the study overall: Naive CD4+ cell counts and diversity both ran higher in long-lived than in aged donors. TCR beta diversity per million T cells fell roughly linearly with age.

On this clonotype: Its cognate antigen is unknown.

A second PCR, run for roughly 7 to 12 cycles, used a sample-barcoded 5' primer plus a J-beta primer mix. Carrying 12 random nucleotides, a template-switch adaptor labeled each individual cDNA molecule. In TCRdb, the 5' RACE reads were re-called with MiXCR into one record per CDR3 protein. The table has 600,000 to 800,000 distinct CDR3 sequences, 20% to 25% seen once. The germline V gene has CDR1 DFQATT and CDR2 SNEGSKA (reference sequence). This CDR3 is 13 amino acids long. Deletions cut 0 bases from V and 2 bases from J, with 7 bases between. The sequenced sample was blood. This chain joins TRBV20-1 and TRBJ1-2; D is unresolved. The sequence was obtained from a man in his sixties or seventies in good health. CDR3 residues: CSARDRLNYGYTF. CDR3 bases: TGCAGTGCTAGAGATAGACTGAACTATGGCTACACCTTC.